This T cell receptor (beta chain) was sequenced during a study of glioma-infiltrating T cells after dendritic cell vaccination. Repertoires were generated with immunoSEQ multiplex PCR, while TCRdb's copy carries only in-frame clones and drops some. The data contain 90,000 to 100,000 clones, approximately 81% of them singletons. The CDR3 sequence is 14 residues long. The receptor's source is a human donor with glioblastoma. Sequenced here: blood, sampled before dendritic cell vaccination. This chain uses TRBV1 with TRBJ2-1; no DNA check was done on the table's D call, TRBD2. TRBV1 is a recognized pseudogene. Written as DNA, the CDR3 is TGCACCAGCAGCCGCAGTATTGCGGACAATGAGCAGTTCTTC. The encoded protein is CTSSRSIADNEQFF.